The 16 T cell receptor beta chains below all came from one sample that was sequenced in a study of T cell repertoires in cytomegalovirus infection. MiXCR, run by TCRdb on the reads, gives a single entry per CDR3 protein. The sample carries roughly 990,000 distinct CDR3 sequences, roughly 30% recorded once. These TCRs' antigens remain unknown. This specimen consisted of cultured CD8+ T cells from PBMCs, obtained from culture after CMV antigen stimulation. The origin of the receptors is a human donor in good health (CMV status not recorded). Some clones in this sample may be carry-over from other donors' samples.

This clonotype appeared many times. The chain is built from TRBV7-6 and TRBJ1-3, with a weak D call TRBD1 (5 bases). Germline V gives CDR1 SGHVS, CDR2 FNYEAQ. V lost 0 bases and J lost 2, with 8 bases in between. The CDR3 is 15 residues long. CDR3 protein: CASSLATEPGNTIYF. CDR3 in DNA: TGTGCCAGCAGCTTAGCGACAGAACCTGGAAACACCATATATTTT.

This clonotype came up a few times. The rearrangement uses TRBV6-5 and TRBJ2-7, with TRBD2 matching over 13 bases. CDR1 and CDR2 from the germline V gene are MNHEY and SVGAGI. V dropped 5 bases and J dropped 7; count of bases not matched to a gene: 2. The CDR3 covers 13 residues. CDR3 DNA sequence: TGTGCCAGCAGTCCGGGACTAGCGGGGGAGCAGTACGTC. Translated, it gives CASSPGLAGEQYV.

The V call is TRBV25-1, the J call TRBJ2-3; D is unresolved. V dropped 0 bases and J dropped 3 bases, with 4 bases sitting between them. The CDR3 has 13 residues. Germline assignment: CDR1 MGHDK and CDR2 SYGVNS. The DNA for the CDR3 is TGTGCCAGCAGTGAATATGTGACAGATACGCAGTATTTT. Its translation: CASSEYVTDTQYF.

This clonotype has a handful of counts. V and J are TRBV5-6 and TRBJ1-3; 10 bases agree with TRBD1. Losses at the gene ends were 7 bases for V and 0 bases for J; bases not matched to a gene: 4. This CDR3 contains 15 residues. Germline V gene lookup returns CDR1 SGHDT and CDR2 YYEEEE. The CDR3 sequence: CASRDRGISGNTIYF. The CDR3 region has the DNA TGTGCCAGCCGGGACAGGGGAATCTCTGGAAACACCATATATTTT. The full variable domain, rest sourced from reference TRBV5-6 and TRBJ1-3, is DAGVTQSPTHLIKTRGQQVTLRCSPKSGHDTVSWYQQALGQGPQFIFQYYEEEERQRGNFPDRFSGHQFPNYSSELNVNALLLGDSALYLCASRDRGISGNTIYFGEGSWLTVV.

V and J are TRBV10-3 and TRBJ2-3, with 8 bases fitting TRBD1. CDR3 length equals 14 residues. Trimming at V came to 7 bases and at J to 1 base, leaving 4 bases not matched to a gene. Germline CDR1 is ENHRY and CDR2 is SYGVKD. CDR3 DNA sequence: TGTGCCATCATGGGGACAGGCCGCACAGATACGCAGTATTTT. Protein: CAIMGTGRTDTQYF.

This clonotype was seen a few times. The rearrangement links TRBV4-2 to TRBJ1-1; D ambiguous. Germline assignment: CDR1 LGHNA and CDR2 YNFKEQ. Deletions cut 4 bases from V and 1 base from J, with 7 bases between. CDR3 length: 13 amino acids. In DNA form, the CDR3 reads TGTGCCAGCAGCCGTGATTGGAACACTGAAGCTTTCTTT. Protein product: CASSRDWNTEAFF.

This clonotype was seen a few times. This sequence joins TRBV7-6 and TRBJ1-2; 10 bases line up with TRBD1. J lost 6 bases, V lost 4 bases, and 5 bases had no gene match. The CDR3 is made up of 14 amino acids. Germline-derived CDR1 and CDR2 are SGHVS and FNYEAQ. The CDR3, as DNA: TGTGCCAGCAGCTCCAGACAGGGGGCGAATGGCTACACCTTC. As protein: CASSSRQGANGYTF.

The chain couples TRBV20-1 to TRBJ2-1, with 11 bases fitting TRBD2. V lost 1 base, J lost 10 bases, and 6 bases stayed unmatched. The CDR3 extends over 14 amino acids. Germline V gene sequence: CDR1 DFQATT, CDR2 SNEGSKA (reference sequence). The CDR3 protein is CSARGLRLAGEQFF. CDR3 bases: TGCAGTGCTAGAGGCCTCCGACTAGCGGGGGAGCAGTTCTTC.

The CDR3 DNA is TGTGCCAGCGACAACGATGATGAAAAACTGTTTTTT. Its translation is CASDNDDEKLFF. V is TRBV6-2 or TRBV6-3 and J is TRBJ1-4; D unresolved. Germline V gene data show CDR1 as MNHEY and CDR2 as SVGEGT. V gave up 8 bases and J gave up 6 bases, with 10 bases separating them. The CDR3 sequence is 12 residues long.

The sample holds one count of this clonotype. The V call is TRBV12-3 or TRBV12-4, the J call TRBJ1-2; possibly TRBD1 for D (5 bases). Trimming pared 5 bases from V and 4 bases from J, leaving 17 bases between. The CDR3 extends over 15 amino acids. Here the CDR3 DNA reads TGTGCCAGCAGTCTTCTCAGGGACGGGACCTATGGCTACACCTTC. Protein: CASSLLRDGTYGYTF.

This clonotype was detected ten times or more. This CDR3 reads CASSLQRGGQYEQYF. In DNA, the CDR3 is TGTGCCAGCAGCTTACAGCGGGGGGGCCAATACGAGCAGTACTTC. The rearrangement links TRBV7-2 to TRBJ2-7; TRBD2 matches at 10 bases. The CDR3 has 15 residues. Germline V gives CDR1 SGHTA, CDR2 FQGNSA. Unmatched junction bases numbered 5, after V lost 2 bases and J lost 4 bases.

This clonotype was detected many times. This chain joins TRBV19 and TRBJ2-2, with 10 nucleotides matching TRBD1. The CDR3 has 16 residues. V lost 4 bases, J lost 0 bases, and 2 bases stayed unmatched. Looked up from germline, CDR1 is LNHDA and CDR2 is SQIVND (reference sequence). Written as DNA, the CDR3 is TGTGCCAGTAGTACCGGACAGGGGGCGAACACCGGGGAGCTGTTTTTT. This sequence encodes CASSTGQGANTGELFF. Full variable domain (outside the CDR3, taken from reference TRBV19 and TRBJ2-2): DGGITQSPKYLFRKEGQNVTLSCEQNLNHDAMYWYRQDPGQGLRLIYYSQIVNDFQKGDIAEGYSVSREKKESFPLTVTSAQKNPTAFYLCASSTGQGANTGELFFGEGSRLTVL.

The CDR3 here is CASSYTRDRGPNEQFF. CDR3 nucleotides: TGTGCCAGCAGTTACACCCGGGACAGGGGCCCCAATGAGCAGTTCTTC. The rearrangement joins TRBV6-6 to TRBJ2-1; TRBD1 matches at 10 bases. Germline assignment: CDR1 MNHNY and CDR2 SVGAGI (reference sequence). CDR3 length: 16 residues. V lost 2 bases to trimming and J lost 6 bases; unmatched junction nucleotides: 7.

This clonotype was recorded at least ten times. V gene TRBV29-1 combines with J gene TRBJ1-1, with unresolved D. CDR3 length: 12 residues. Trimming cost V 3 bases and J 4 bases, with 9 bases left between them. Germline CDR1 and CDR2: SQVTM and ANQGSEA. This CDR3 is CSVDGASTEAFF. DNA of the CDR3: TGCAGCGTTGACGGTGCGAGCACTGAAGCTTTCTTT. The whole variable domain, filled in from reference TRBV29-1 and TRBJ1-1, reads SAVISQKPSRDICQRGTSLTIQCQVDSQVTMMFWYRQQPGQSLTLIATANQGSEATYESGFVIDKFPISRPNLTFSTLTVSNMSPEDSSIYLCSVDGASTEAFFGQGTRLTVV.

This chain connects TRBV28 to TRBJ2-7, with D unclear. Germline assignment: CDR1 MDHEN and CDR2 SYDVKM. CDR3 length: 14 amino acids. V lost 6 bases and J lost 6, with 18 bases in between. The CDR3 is CASRPAAVWAEQYV. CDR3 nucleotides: TGTGCCAGCAGGCCGGCGGCAGTGTGGGCCGAGCAGTACGTC.

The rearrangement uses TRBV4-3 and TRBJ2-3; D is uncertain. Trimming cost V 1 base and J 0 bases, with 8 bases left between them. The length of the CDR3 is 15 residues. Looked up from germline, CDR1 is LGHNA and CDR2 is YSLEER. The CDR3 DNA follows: TGCGCCAGCAGCCAAGGGGGATTTAGCACAGATACGCAGTATTTT. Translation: CASSQGGFSTDTQYF.